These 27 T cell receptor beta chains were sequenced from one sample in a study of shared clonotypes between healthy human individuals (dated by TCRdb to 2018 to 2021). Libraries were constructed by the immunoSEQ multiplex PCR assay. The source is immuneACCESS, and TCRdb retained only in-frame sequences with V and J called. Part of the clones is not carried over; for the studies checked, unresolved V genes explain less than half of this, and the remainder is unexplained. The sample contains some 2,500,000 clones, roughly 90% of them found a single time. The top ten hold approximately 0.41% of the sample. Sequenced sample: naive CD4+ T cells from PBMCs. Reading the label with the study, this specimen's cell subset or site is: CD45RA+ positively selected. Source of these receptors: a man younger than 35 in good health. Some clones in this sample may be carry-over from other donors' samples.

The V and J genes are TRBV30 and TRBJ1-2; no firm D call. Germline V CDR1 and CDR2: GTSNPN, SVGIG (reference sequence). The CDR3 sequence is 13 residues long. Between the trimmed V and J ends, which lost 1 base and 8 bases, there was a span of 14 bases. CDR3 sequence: CAWSGLAIRGYTF. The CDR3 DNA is TGTGCCTGGAGTGGACTAGCCATACGGGGCTACACCTTC.

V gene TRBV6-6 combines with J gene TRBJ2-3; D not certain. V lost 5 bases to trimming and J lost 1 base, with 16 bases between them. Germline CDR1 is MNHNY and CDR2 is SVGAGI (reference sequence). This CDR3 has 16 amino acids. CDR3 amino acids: CASSHYTKGGTDTQYF. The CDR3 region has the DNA TGTGCCAGCAGTCACTATACCAAGGGTGGCACAGATACGCAGTATTTT.

Here the CDR3 reads CASSFGQRANYGYTF. DNA of the CDR3: TGTGCCAGCAGTTTTGGCCAGAGAGCTAACTATGGCTACACCTTC. This chain connects TRBV28 to TRBJ1-2; D gene unclear. Germline V gives CDR1 MDHEN, CDR2 SYDVKM. The CDR3 is made up of 15 amino acids. V was clipped by 3 bases and J by 0 bases, with 11 bases between them.

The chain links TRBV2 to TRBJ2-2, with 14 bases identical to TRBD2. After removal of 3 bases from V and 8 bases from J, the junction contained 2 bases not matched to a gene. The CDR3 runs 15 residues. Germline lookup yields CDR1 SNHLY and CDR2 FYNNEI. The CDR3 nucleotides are TGTGCCAGCAGTGAGACTAGCGGGAGGGTAGGGGAGCTGTTTTTT. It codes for CASSETSGRVGELFF.

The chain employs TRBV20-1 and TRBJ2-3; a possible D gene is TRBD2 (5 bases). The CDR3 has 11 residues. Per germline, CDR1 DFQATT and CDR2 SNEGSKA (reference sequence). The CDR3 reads CSAIRGDTQYF. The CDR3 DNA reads TGCAGCGCCATCCGGGGAGATACGCAGTATTTT.

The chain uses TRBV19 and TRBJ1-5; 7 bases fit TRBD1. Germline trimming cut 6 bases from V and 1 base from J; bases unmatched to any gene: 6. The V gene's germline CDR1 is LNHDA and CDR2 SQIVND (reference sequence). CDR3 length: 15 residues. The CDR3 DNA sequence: TGTGCCAGTAGGATTCCGACAGGGAGCAATCAGCCCCAGCATTTT. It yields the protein CASRIPTGSNQPQHF. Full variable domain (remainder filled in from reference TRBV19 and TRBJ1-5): DGGITQSPKYLFRKEGQNVTLSCEQNLNHDAMYWYRQDPGQGLRLIYYSQIVNDFQKGDIAEGYSVSREKKESFPLTVTSAQKNPTAFYLCASRIPTGSNQPQHFGDGTRLSIL.

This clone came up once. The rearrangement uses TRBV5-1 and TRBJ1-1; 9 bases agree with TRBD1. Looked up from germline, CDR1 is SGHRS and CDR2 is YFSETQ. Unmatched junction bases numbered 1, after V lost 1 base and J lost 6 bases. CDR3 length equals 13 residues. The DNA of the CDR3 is TGCGCCAGCAGCTTGAACAGGGGGCCTGAAGCTTTCTTT. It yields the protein CASSLNRGPEAFF.

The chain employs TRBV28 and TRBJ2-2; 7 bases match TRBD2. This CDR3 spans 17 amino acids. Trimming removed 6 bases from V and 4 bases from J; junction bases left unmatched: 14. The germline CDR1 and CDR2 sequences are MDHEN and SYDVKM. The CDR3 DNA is TGTGCCAGCAGCCCCGGGGCAGGGAGGGTTCTCACCGGGGAGCTGTTTTTT. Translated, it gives CASSPGAGRVLTGELFF.

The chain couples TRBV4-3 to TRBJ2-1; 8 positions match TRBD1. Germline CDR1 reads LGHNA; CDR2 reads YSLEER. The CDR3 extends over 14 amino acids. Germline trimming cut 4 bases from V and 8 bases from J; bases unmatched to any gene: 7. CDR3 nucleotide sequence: TGCGCCAGCAGCCTCCAGGGGGCGCGGGATGAGCAGTTCTTC. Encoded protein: CASSLQGARDEQFF.

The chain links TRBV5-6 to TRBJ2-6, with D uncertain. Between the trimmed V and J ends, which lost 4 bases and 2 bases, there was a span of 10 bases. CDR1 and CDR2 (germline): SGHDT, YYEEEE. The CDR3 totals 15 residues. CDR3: CASSLGWAGANVLTF. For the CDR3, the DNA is TGTGCCAGCAGCCTGGGGTGGGCTGGGGCCAACGTCCTGACTTTC.

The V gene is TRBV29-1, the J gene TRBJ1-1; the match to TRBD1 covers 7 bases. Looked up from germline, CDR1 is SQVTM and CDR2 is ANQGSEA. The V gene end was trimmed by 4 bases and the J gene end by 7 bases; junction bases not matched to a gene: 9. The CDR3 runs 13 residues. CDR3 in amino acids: CSVAGGNRGEAFF. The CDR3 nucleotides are TGCAGCGTTGCAGGGGGGAACAGGGGTGAAGCTTTCTTT.

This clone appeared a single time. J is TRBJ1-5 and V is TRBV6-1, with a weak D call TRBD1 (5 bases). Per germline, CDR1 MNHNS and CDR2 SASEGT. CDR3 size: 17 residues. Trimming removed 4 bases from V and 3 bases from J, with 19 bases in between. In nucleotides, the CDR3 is TGTGCCAGCAGTGCTTCCCCCGGGACGAAGACCAATCAGCCCCAGCATTTT. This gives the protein CASSASPGTKTNQPQHF.

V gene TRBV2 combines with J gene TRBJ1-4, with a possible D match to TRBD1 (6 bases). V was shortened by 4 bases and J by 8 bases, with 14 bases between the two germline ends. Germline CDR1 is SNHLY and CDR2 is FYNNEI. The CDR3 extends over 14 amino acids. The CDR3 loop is CASSVGFGQEKLFF. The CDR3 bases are TGTGCCAGCAGTGTTGGGTTTGGACAGGAAAAACTGTTTTTT.

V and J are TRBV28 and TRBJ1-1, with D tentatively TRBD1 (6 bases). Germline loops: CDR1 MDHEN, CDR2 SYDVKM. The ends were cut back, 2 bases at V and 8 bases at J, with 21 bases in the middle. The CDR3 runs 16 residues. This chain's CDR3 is CASSLRPGTPGGEAFF. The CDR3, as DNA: TGTGCCAGCAGTTTACGGCCTGGGACACCTGGAGGAGAAGCTTTCTTT.

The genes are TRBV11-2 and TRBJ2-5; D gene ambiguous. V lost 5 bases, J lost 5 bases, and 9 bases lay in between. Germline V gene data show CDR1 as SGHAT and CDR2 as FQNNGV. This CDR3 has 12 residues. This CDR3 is CASSATRETQYF. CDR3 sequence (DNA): TGTGCCAGCAGCGCCACCAGGGAGACCCAGTACTTC.

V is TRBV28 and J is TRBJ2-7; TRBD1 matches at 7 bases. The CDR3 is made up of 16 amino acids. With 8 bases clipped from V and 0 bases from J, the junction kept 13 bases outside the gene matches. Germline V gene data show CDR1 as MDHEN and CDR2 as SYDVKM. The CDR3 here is CASPPRVGTVSYEQYF. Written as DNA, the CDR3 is TGTGCCAGCCCCCCCCGGGTGGGGACAGTCTCCTACGAGCAGTACTTC.

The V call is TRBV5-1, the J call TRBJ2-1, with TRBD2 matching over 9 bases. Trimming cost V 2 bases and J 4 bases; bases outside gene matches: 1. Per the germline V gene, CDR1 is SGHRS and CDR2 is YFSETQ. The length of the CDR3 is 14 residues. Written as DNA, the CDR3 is TGCGCCAGCAGCTTTGCGGGAGGGTACAATGAGCAGTTCTTC. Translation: CASSFAGGYNEQFF.

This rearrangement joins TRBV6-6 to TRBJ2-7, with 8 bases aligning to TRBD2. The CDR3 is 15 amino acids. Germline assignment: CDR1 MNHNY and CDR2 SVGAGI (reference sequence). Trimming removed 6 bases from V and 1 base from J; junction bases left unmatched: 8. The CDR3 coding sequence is TGTGCCAGCAGCGTCTATCCTAGCGGGTCCTACGAGCAGTACTTC. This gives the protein CASSVYPSGSYEQYF.

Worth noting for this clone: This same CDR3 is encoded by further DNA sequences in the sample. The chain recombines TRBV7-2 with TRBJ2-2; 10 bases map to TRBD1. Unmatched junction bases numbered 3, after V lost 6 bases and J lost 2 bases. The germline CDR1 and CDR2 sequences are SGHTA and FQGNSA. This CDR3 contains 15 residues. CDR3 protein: CASRGQGSNTGELFF. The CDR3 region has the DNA TGTGCCAGCAGGGGACAGGGGTCAAACACCGGGGAGCTGTTTTTT.

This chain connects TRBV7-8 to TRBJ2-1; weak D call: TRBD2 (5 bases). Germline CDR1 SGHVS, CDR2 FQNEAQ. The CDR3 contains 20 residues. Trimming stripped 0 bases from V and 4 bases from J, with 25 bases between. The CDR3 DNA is TGTGCCAGCAGCTTAGCAGGTAGACCTTCGGGGTCACGAGGTTACAATGAGCAGTTCTTC. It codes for CASSLAGRPSGSRGYNEQFF.

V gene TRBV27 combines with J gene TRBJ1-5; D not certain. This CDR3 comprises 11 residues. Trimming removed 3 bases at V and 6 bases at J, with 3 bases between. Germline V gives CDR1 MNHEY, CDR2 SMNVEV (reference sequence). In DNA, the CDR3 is TGTGCCAGCAGTTTGTTTCAGCCCCAGCATTTT. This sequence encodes CASSLFQPQHF.

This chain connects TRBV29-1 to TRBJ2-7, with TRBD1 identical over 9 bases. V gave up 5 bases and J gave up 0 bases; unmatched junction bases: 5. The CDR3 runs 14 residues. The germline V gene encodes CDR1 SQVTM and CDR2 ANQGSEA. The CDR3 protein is CSVLGTGSSYEQYF. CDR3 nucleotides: TGCAGCGTTTTAGGGACAGGGAGCTCCTACGAGCAGTACTTC.

The CDR3 here is CASTRSSRNPQGYTF. The CDR3 bases are TGTGCCAGCACGCGGAGTTCTAGGAATCCACAGGGCTACACCTTC. The chain recombines TRBV6-6 with TRBJ1-2, with D unclear. V lost 7 bases, J lost 8 bases, and 23 bases lay in between. This CDR3 region has 15 residues. The V gene's germline CDR1 is MNHNY and CDR2 SVGAGI (reference sequence).

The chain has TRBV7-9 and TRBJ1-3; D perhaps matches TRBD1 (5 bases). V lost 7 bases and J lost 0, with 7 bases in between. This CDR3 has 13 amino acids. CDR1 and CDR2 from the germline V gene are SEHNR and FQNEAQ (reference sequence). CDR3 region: CASKGPSGNTIYF. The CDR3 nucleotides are TGTGCCAGCAAGGGGCCCTCTGGAAACACCATATATTTT.

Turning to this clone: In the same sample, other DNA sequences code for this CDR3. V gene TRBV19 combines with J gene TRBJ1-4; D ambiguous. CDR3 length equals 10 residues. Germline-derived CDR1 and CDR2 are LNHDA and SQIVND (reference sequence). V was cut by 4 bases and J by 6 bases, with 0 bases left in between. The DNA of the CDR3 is TGTGCCAGTAGTAATGAAAAACTGTTTTTT. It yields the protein CASSNEKLFF.

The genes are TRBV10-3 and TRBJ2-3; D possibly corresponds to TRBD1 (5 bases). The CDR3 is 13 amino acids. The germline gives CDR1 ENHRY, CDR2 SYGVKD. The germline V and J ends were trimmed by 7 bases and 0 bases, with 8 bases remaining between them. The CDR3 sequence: CAIMGQSTDTQYF. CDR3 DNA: TGTGCCATCATGGGGCAGAGCACAGATACGCAGTATTTT.

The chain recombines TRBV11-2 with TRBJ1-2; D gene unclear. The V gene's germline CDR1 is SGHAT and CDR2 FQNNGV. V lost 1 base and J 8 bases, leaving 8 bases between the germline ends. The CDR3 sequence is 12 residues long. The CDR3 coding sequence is TGTGCCAGCAGCTTAGGGCCGGGGGGCTACACCTTC. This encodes CASSLGPGGYTF.